This T cell receptor (beta chain) derives from a study of CD8+CD57+ T cells in acquired aplastic anemia. Whole-study context: Sorted CD4+ and CD8+ cell DNA averaged approximately 3.2 ug. Average CD4+ read depth in healthy donors was around 9.9 million reads.

Genomic DNA provided the template from which TCR beta VDJ and CDR3 profiles were obtained. TCRdb used MiXCR to reprocess the reads, holding one entry per CDR3 protein. The sample records 42,000 or so distinct CDR3 sequences, around 67% being singletons. The CDR3 is made up of 12 amino acids. V lost 0 bases, J lost 4 bases, and 3 bases lay in between. CDR1 and CDR2 from the germline V gene are ENHRY and SYGVKD. The sequenced sample was sorted CD4+, CD8+, or CD8+CD57+ T cells (not recorded which) from PBMCs. The gene calls are TRBV10-3 and TRBJ2-5; D unclear. This clonotype originated in a human donor in good health, serving as a control. CDR3 sequence: CAISESRETQYF. The CDR3 DNA sequence: TGTGCCATCAGTGAGTCGAGAGAGACCCAGTACTTC.